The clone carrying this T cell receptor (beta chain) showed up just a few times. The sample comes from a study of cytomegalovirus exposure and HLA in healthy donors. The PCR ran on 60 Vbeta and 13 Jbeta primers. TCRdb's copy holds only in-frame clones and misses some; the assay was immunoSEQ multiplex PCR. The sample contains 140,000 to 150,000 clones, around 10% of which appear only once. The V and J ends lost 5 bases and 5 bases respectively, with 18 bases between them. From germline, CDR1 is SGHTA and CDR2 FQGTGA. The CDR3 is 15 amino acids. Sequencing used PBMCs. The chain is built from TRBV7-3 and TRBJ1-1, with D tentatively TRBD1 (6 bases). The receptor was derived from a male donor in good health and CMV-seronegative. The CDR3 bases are TGTGCCAGCAGCGTGGACGGGGGGCAAAGTACTGAAGCTTTCTTT. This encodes CASSVDGGQSTEAFF.